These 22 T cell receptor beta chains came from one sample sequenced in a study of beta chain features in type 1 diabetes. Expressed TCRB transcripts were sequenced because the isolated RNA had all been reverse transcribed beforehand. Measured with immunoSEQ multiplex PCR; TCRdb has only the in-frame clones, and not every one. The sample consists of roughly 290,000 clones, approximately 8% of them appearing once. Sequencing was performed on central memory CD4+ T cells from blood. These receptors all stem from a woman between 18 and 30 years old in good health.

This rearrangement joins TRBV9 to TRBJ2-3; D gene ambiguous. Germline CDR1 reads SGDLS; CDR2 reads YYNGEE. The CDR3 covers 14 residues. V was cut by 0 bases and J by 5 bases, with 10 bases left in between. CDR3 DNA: TGTGCCAGCAGCGTAGCAGTTGTCGGAGATACGCAGTATTTT. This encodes CASSVAVVGDTQYF.

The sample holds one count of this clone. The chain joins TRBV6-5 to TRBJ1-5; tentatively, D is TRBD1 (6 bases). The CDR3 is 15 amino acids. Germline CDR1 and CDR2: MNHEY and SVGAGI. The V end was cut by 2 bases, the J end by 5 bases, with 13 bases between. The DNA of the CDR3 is TGTGCCAGCAGTTACCGGAGGGGGGGTCATCAGCCCCAGCATTTT. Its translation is CASSYRRGGHQPQHF.

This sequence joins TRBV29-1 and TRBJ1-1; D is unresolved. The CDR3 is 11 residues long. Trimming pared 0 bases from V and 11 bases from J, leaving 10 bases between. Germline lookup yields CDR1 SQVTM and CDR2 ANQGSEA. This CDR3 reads CSVEDRRKAFF. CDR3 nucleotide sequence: TGCAGCGTTGAAGATAGGCGTAAGGCTTTCTTT.

The CDR3: CASSQDWRGGQPQHF. The CDR3 DNA sequence: TGCGCCAGCAGCCAAGATTGGCGTGGGGGGCAGCCCCAGCATTTT. The chain recombines TRBV4-3 with TRBJ1-5; TRBD1 might be the D (5 bases). The V end lost 0 bases, the J end lost 7 bases, and 13 bases lay between the germline ends. This CDR3 has 15 amino acids. The germline gives CDR1 LGHNA, CDR2 YSLEER.

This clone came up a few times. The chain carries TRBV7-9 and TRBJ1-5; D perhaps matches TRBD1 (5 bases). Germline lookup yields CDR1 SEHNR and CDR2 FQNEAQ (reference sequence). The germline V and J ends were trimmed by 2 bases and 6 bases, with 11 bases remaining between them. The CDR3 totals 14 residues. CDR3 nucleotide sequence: TGTGCCAGCAGCTTAATGGGGGGAACTCAGCCCCAGCATTTT. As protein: CASSLMGGTQPQHF.

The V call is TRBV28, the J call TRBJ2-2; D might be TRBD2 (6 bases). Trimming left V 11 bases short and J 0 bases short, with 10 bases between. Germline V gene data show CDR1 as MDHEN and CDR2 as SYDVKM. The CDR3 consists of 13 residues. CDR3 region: CAGGTSNTGELFF. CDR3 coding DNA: TGTGCCGGCGGGACTTCGAACACCGGGGAGCTGTTTTTT.

CDR3: CASRIGGTGLNGYTF. In DNA form, the CDR3 reads TGTGCCAGCAGGATAGGGGGGACAGGGTTGAATGGCTACACCTTC. J is TRBJ1-2 and V is TRBV28, with 9 nucleotides matching TRBD1. Looked up from germline, CDR1 is MDHEN and CDR2 is SYDVKM. The CDR3 contains 15 residues. Trimming cost V 6 bases and J 6 bases; bases outside gene matches: 11.

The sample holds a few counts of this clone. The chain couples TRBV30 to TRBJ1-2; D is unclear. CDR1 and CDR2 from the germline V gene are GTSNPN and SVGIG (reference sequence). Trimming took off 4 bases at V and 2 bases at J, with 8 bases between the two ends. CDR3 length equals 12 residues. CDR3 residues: CAWTRRNYGYTF. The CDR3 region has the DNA TGTGCCTGGACTCGGAGGAACTATGGCTACACCTTC.

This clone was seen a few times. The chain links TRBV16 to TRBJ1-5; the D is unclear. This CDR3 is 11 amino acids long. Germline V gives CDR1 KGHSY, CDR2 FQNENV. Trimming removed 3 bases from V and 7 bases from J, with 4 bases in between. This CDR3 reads CASSQDQPQHF. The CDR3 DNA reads TGTGCCAGCAGCCAGGACCAGCCCCAGCATTTT.

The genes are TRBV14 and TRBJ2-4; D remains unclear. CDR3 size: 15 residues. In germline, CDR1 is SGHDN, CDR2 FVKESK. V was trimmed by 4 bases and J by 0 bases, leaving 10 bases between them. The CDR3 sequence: CASSPTVLAKNIQYF. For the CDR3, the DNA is TGTGCCAGCAGCCCTACAGTTTTAGCCAAAAACATTCAGTACTTC.

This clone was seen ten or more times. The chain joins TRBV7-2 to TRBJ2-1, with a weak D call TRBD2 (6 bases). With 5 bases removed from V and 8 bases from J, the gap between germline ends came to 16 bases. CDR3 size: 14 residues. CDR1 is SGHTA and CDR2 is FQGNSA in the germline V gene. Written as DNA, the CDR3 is TGTGCCAGCAGCCTCGAGCTAGCGAGCCATGAGCAGTTCTTC. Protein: CASSLELASHEQFF.

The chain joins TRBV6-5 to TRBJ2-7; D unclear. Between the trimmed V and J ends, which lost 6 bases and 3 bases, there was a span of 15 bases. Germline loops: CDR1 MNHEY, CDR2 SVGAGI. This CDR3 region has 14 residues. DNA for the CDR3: TGTGCCAGCAGACGCCGGGCACACGACTACGAGCAGTACTTC. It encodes CASRRRAHDYEQYF.

CDR3 sequence reads: CASSPSGRATEAFF. DNA of the CDR3: TGTGCCAGCTCACCATCCGGCAGGGCCACTGAAGCTTTCTTT. The rearrangement links TRBV18 to TRBJ1-1; possible D gene TRBD1, 5 bases. Germline V gene data show CDR1 as KGHSH and CDR2 as LQKENI. The CDR3 contains 14 residues. V was clipped by 2 bases and J by 4 bases, with 11 bases between them.

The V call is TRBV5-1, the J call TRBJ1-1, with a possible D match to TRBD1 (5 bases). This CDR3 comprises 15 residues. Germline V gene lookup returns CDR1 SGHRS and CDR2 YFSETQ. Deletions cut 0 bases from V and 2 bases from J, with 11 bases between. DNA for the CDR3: TGCGCCAGCAGCTTGGACAGGACCCGAAACACTGAAGCTTTCTTT. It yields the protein CASSLDRTRNTEAFF.

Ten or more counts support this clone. In DNA form, the CDR3 reads TGTGCCAGCAGTCGGACAGGGGAGGAGACCCAGTACTTC. Its translation: CASSRTGEETQYF. The chain carries TRBV2 and TRBJ2-5, with 9 nucleotides matching TRBD1. The V segment lost 5 bases and the J segment 5 bases; nucleotides outside the gene matches: 3. Germline V CDR1 and CDR2: SNHLY, FYNNEI. CDR3 length: 13 residues.

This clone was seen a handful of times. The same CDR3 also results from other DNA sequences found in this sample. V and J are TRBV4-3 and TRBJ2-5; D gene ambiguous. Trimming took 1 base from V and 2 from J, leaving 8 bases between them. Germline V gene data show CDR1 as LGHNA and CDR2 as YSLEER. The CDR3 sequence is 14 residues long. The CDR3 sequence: CASSQGVGQETQYF. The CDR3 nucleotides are TGCGCCAGCAGCCAAGGGGTGGGTCAAGAGACCCAGTACTTC.

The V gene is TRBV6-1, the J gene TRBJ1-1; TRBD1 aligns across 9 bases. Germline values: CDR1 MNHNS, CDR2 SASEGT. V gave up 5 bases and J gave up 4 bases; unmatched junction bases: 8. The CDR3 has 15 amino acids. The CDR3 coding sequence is TGTGCCAGCAGTAAAGGACAGGGGACAAGCACTGAAGCTTTCTTT. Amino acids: CASSKGQGTSTEAFF.

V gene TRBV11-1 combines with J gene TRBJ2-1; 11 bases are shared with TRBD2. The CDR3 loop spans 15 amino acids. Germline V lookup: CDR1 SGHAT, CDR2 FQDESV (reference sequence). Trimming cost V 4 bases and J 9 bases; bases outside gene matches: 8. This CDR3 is CASSSLAGVDGEQFF. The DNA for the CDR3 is TGTGCCAGCAGCTCACTAGCGGGAGTGGACGGTGAGCAGTTCTTC. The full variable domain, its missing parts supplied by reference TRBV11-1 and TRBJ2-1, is EAEVAQSPRYKITEKSQAVAFWCDPISGHATLYWYRQILGQGPELLVQFQDESVVDDSQLPKDRFSAERLKGVDSTLKIQPAELGDSAMYLCASSSLAGVDGEQFFGPGTRLTVL.

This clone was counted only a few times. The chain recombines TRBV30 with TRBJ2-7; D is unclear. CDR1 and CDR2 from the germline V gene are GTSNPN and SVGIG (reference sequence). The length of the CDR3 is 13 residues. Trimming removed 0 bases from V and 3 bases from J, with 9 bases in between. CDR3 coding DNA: TGTGCCTGGAGTGTACGGGCCGACTACGAGCAGTACTTC. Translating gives CAWSVRADYEQYF.

The CDR3 DNA follows: TGTGCCAGCAGCTTGTCGCGGAGCGTATCTGGGGCCAACGTCCTGACTTTC. It translates to CASSLSRSVSGANVLTF. The V call is TRBV7-2, the J call TRBJ2-6; D not certain. V lost 3 bases, J lost 1 base, and 13 bases lay in between. The CDR3 has 17 amino acids. The germline V gene has CDR1 SGHTA and CDR2 FQGNSA. Together with reference TRBV7-2 and TRBJ2-6, the CDR3 gives the full variable domain: GAGVSQSPSNKVTEKGKDVELRCDPISGHTALYWYRQSLGQGLEFLIYFQGNSAPDKSGLPSDRFSAERTGGSVSTLTIQRTQQEDSAVYLCASSLSRSVSGANVLTFGAGSRLTVL.

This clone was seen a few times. The CDR3 sequence is CASSRGTGRPQETQYF. Written as DNA, the CDR3 is TGTGCCAGCAGTAGAGGGACAGGGAGGCCCCAAGAGACCCAGTACTTC. This chain connects TRBV2 to TRBJ2-5; 9 bases are a match to TRBD1. From germline, CDR1 is SNHLY and CDR2 FYNNEI. The ends lost 5 bases at V and 1 base at J; junction bases unmatched: 8. The CDR3 contains 16 residues.

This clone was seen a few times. The chain's CDR3 is CASSLVTDNEQFF. CDR3 DNA sequence: TGTGCCAGCAGCTTAGTGACTGACAATGAGCAGTTCTTC. The chain is built from TRBV7-2 and TRBJ2-1; D unclear. This CDR3 comprises 13 residues. Trimming pared 1 base from V and 5 bases from J, leaving 6 bases between. The germline CDR1 and CDR2 sequences are SGHTA and FQGNSA.